This TCR beta chain comes out of a study of blood T cell repertoires in COVID-19. Produced via immunoSEQ multiplex PCR; TCRdb's table is partial and in-frame only. The sample includes a few hundred thousand clones, approximately 86% of them seen just once. Germline-derived CDR1 and CDR2 are MDHEN and SYDVKM. This CDR3 contains 16 residues. J lost 6 bases, V lost 3 bases, and 9 bases had no gene match. Symptom resolution, clearance, or two negative PCRs marked donors in Cohort 3 as recovered. V usage is TRBV28 and J usage is TRBJ1-5, with 9 bases that match TRBD1. The TCR was taken from a woman in her forties or fifties who had recovered from COVID-19. The sample consisted of PBMCs or T cells enriched from blood (not recorded which). For the CDR3, the DNA is TGTGCCAGCAGTTTGAACCGGGACAGGGCGGCTCAGCCCCAGCATTTT. It codes for CASSLNRDRAAQPQHF.